These T cell receptor beta chains were read from a single sample in a study of T cell changes during pregnancy in multiple sclerosis. Only in-frame clones appear in the TCRdb table, and some are missing; sequencing was by immunoSEQ multiplex PCR. The repertoire holds around 130,000 clones, with approximately 96% as singletons. The sample in question was peripheral blood, obtained after pregnancy. The receptors stem from a female donor with multiple sclerosis, enrolled in a pregnancy study. The CDR3 runs from the conserved cysteine through the conserved F or W. Fields, in order: D gene, J gene, clone size, CDR3 length, V gene, CDR3 protein, CDR3 DNA. D genes are given only for firm matches. Clone size is shown for a subset of rows, as once, few, many or a class of expanded clone.

D gene: TRBD2
J gene: TRBJ2-1
clone size: -
CDR3 length: 19
V gene: TRBV9
CDR3 protein: CASSVVRDSGRALGNEQFF
CDR3 DNA: TGTGCCAGCAGCGTAGTACGGGATAGCGGGAGGGCCTTGGGCAATGAGCAGTTCTTC

D gene: -
J gene: TRBJ1-5
clone size: -
CDR3 length: 15
V gene: TRBV19
CDR3 protein: CASSNGGHRNQPQHF
CDR3 DNA: TGTGCCAGTAGTAATGGGGGACACAGAAATCAGCCCCAGCATTTT

D gene: -
J gene: TRBJ1-1
clone size: -
CDR3 length: 14
V gene: TRBV5-4
CDR3 protein: CASSLAGRVTEAFF
CDR3 DNA: TGTGCCAGCAGCTTGGCGGGCAGGGTCACTGAAGCTTTCTTT

D gene: TRBD1
J gene: TRBJ2-3
clone size: -
CDR3 length: 18
V gene: TRBV29-1
CDR3 protein: CSVDGTGGRRSSTDTQYF
CDR3 DNA: TGCAGCGTTGATGGGACAGGGGGCCGCCGCTCCAGCACAGATACGCAGTATTTT

D gene: -
J gene: TRBJ2-6
clone size: -
CDR3 length: 15
V gene: TRBV5-1
CDR3 protein: CASSLAFSGANVLTF
CDR3 DNA: TGCGCCAGCAGCTTAGCTTTCTCTGGGGCCAACGTCCTGACTTTC

D gene: -
J gene: TRBJ2-6
clone size: -
CDR3 length: 15
V gene: TRBV19
CDR3 protein: CASSWDISGANVLTF
CDR3 DNA: TGTGCCAGTAGCTGGGACATCTCTGGGGCCAACGTCCTGACTTTC

D gene: TRBD2
J gene: TRBJ2-7
clone size: -
CDR3 length: 13
V gene: TRBV30
CDR3 protein: CAWEREGRYEQYF
CDR3 DNA: TGTGCCTGGGAGCGGGAGGGCCGTTACGAGCAGTACTTC

D gene: TRBD1
J gene: TRBJ2-3
clone size: few
CDR3 length: 18
V gene: TRBV28
CDR3 protein: CASSLFRAGGLGTDTQYF
CDR3 DNA: TGTGCCAGCAGTTTATTTAGGGCAGGGGGCTTGGGCACAGATACGCAGTATTTT

D gene: -
J gene: TRBJ2-1
clone size: -
CDR3 length: 10
V gene: TRBV20-1
CDR3 protein: CSAHYNEQFF
CDR3 DNA: TGCAGTGCTCACTACAATGAGCAGTTCTTC

D gene: TRBD2
J gene: TRBJ2-3
clone size: -
CDR3 length: 17
V gene: TRBV7-9
CDR3 protein: CASSYPLLAGAPDTQYF
CDR3 DNA: TGTGCCAGCAGCTACCCTTTGCTGGCGGGAGCTCCAGATACGCAGTATTTT

D gene: TRBD1
J gene: TRBJ2-7
clone size: -
CDR3 length: 12
V gene: TRBV29-1
CDR3 protein: CSAQGAGYEQYF
CDR3 DNA: TGCAGCGCCCAGGGGGCTGGCTACGAGCAGTACTTC

D gene: TRBD1
J gene: TRBJ1-1
clone size: -
CDR3 length: 15
V gene: TRBV28
CDR3 protein: CASSLGDWDRAEAFF
CDR3 DNA: TGTGCCAGCAGTTTAGGAGATTGGGACAGGGCTGAAGCTTTCTTT

D gene: -
J gene: TRBJ1-1
clone size: -
CDR3 length: 18
V gene: TRBV19
CDR3 protein: CASSPGEGEGFLNTEAFF
CDR3 DNA: TGTGCCAGTAGTCCGGGTGAAGGGGAGGGTTTTTTGAACACTGAAGCTTTCTTT

D gene: TRBD2
J gene: TRBJ2-7
clone size: -
CDR3 length: 20
V gene: TRBV4-3
CDR3 protein: CASSQKCPDLAGGPRVEQYF
CDR3 DNA: TGCGCCAGCAGCCAAAAATGCCCGGACTTAGCGGGAGGGCCTAGGGTCGAGCAGTACTTC

D gene: -
J gene: TRBJ2-6
clone size: -
CDR3 length: 14
V gene: TRBV29-1
CDR3 protein: CSVRGLSGANVLTF
CDR3 DNA: TGCAGCGTTAGGGGCCTCTCTGGGGCCAACGTCCTGACTTTC

D gene: -
J gene: TRBJ2-7
clone size: -
CDR3 length: 13
V gene: TRBV19
CDR3 protein: CASSSRLVPEQYF
CDR3 DNA: TGTGCCAGTAGTTCCCGACTAGTTCCCGAGCAGTACTTC

D gene: -
J gene: TRBJ1-1
clone size: -
CDR3 length: 14
V gene: TRBV18
CDR3 protein: CASSPRSEQSEAFF
CDR3 DNA: TGTGCCAGCTCACCACGATCCGAACAGTCCGAAGCTTTCTTT

D gene: TRBD2
J gene: TRBJ2-1
clone size: -
CDR3 length: 15
V gene: TRBV6-5
CDR3 protein: CASGTSGRYSGEQFF
CDR3 DNA: TGTGCCAGCGGGACTAGCGGGAGATATTCCGGTGAGCAGTTCTTC

D gene: TRBD2
J gene: TRBJ2-3
clone size: -
CDR3 length: 17
V gene: TRBV15
CDR3 protein: CATRGRGLAGVVDTQYF
CDR3 DNA: TGTGCCACCAGGGGGAGAGGACTAGCGGGAGTTGTAGATACGCAGTATTTT

D gene: TRBD1
J gene: TRBJ1-5
clone size: -
CDR3 length: 14
V gene: TRBV6-1
CDR3 protein: CASRDRTSNQPQHF
CDR3 DNA: TGTGCCAGCAGGGACAGGACTAGCAATCAGCCCCAGCATTTT

D gene: TRBD1
J gene: TRBJ2-7
clone size: once
CDR3 length: 13
V gene: TRBV28
CDR3 protein: CASWGQGSYEQYF
CDR3 DNA: TGTGCCAGCTGGGGACAGGGATCCTACGAGCAGTACTTC

D gene: TRBD1
J gene: TRBJ2-1
clone size: -
CDR3 length: 16
V gene: TRBV4-2
CDR3 protein: CASSPASGQPYNEQFF
CDR3 DNA: TGTGCCAGCAGCCCCGCCTCGGGACAGCCATACAATGAGCAGTTCTTC

D gene: TRBD2
J gene: TRBJ2-7
clone size: -
CDR3 length: 15
V gene: TRBV4-1
CDR3 protein: CASSPYPGTSDEQYF
CDR3 DNA: TGCGCCAGCAGCCCATACCCCGGGACTAGTGACGAGCAGTACTTC

D gene: TRBD2
J gene: TRBJ2-2
clone size: -
CDR3 length: 16
V gene: TRBV5-1
CDR3 protein: CASSLIAGLNTGELFF
CDR3 DNA: TGCGCCAGCAGCTTAATAGCGGGACTAAACACCGGGGAGCTGTTTTTT

D gene: TRBD2
J gene: TRBJ2-1
clone size: -
CDR3 length: 16
V gene: TRBV5-6
CDR3 protein: CASSFGTSGLYNEQFF
CDR3 DNA: TGTGCCAGCAGCTTCGGGACTAGCGGTCTCTACAATGAGCAGTTCTTC

D gene: -
J gene: TRBJ2-5
clone size: -
CDR3 length: 19
V gene: TRBV27
CDR3 protein: CASSGLVGGSRSDQETQYF
CDR3 DNA: TGTGCCAGCAGTGGGCTGGTAGGTGGGAGCCGGTCGGATCAAGAGACCCAGTACTTC

D gene: TRBD1
J gene: TRBJ2-1
clone size: -
CDR3 length: 18
V gene: TRBV19
CDR3 protein: CASSILPPRTGLGNEQFF
CDR3 DNA: TGTGCCAGTAGTATTCTCCCCCCTAGGACAGGGTTAGGTAATGAGCAGTTCTTC

D gene: -
J gene: TRBJ1-1
clone size: -
CDR3 length: 18
V gene: TRBV7-8
CDR3 protein: CASSFSSGTRRMNTEAFF
CDR3 DNA: TGTGCCAGCAGCTTTTCCTCCGGGACAAGGAGGATGAACACTGAAGCTTTCTTT